The 23 T cell receptor beta chains reported below all come from one sample, sequenced in a study of cytomegalovirus exposure and HLA in healthy donors. PCR amplification relied on 60 Vbeta primers (plus 13 Jbeta primers). The table came from immunoSEQ multiplex PCR; TCRdb's copy has only in-frame clones and leaves some out. This table holds 75,000 to 100,000 clones, over 65% found once. The sample comprised PBMCs. All receptors derive from a man in his fifties or sixties in good health and CMV-seropositive.

This clone was counted once. This sequence joins TRBV5-4 and TRBJ1-2; D might be TRBD1 (5 bases). The CDR3 runs 17 residues. The germline V gene encodes CDR1 SGHNT and CDR2 YYREEE (reference sequence). Trimming took 3 bases from V and 6 from J, leaving 24 bases between them. The chain's CDR3 is CASSSLLARARGDGYTF. The CDR3, as DNA: TGTGCCAGCAGCTCCCTGCTGGCCCGCGCTCGGGGGGATGGCTACACCTTC.

This chain links TRBV7-6 with TRBJ1-3, with no clear D. V was cut by 7 bases and J by 3 bases, with 13 bases left in between. This CDR3 has 14 residues. CDR1 and CDR2 (germline): SGHVS, FNYEAQ. The DNA for the CDR3 is TGTGCCAGCACCCCCGCGGCTGTTGGAAACACCATATATTTT. Amino acids: CASTPAAVGNTIYF.

J is TRBJ2-1 and V is TRBV9; 10 bases match TRBD2. CDR3 length: 15 residues. V shed 2 bases, J shed 7 bases, and the junction held 6 bases outside the gene matches. The germline V gene has CDR1 SGDLS and CDR2 YYNGEE. The CDR3 sequence is CASSVSGGATNEQFF. Written as DNA, the CDR3 is TGTGCCAGCAGCGTGAGCGGGGGGGCGACGAATGAGCAGTTCTTC.

V gene TRBV10-3 combines with J gene TRBJ1-5; a possible D gene is TRBD1 (6 bases). V lost 2 bases and J 7 bases, leaving 9 bases between the germline ends. Germline CDR1 reads ENHRY; CDR2 reads SYGVKD. The CDR3 contains 13 residues. As DNA, the CDR3 is TGTGCCATCAGTGAGACAGGGAAACAGCCCCAGCATTTT. Protein sequence: CAISETGKQPQHF.

Details on this clone: The germline gene is not matched at one end of the junction; a read error may be the cause. The chain employs TRBV7-7 and TRBJ2-7; a weak D match, TRBD1 (6 bases). Looked up from germline, CDR1 is SSHAT and CDR2 is FNYEAQ (reference sequence). This CDR3 has 14 residues. CDR3 sequence reads: CASSLGQSSYEQYF. CDR3 DNA: TGTGCTAGCAGCTTAGGACAGAGCTCCTACGAGCAGTACTTC.

The gene calls are TRBV5-1 and TRBJ2-1; tentative D call: TRBD2 (5 bases). In germline, CDR1 is SGHRS, CDR2 YFSETQ. V lost 5 bases to trimming and J lost 0 bases, with 9 bases between them. The CDR3 has 14 residues. CDR3 protein: CASSEGSSYNEQFF. In DNA form, the CDR3 reads TGCGCCAGCAGTGAGGGAAGCTCCTACAATGAGCAGTTCTTC.

The CDR3 reads CASSQGQTTGELFF. Written as DNA, the CDR3 is TGTGCCAGCAGCCAAGGACAGACCACCGGGGAGCTGTTTTTT. V is TRBV11-3 and J is TRBJ2-2, with D possibly matching TRBD1 (6 bases). Germline values: CDR1 SGHNT, CDR2 YENEEA. CDR3 size: 14 residues. V dropped 5 bases and J dropped 4 bases, with 11 bases sitting between them.

As regards this clone: Compared with germline, one end of the junction differs, possibly owing to a read error. The V gene is TRBV7-9, the J gene TRBJ2-7; possibly TRBD2 for D (6 bases). Germline CDR1 reads SEHNR; CDR2 reads FQNEAQ (reference sequence). The CDR3 runs to 13 residues. CDR3 amino acids: CSSSLADSLEQYF. The CDR3 DNA is TGTTCCAGCAGCTTAGCGGACTCTCTCGAGCAGTACTTC.

The V gene is TRBV21-1, the J gene TRBJ2-3; the DNA was not compared with TRBD2, the D call given in the table. TRBV21-1 is reported as a pseudogene. The CDR3 runs to 17 residues. For the CDR3, the DNA is TGTGCCAGCAGCAATTTGACTAGCGGGGGGCGGACAGATACGCAGTATTTT. Translation: CASSNLTSGGRTDTQYF.

The chain employs TRBV19 and TRBJ2-5; 7 positions agree with TRBD2. This CDR3 region has 14 residues. V was clipped by 8 bases and J by 1 base; unmatched bases: 7. Germline V CDR1 and CDR2: LNHDA, SQIVND (reference sequence). The CDR3, as DNA: TGTGCCAGTGGGCCTAGCGGAGCCCAAGAGACCCAGTACTTC. Translated, it gives CASGPSGAQETQYF. The variable domain in full, completed from reference TRBV19 and TRBJ2-5, reads DGGITQSPKYLFRKEGQNVTLSCEQNLNHDAMYWYRQDPGQGLRLIYYSQIVNDFQKGDIAEGYSVSREKKESFPLTVTSAQKNPTAFYLCASGPSGAQETQYFGPGTRLLVL.

The gene calls are TRBV7-6 and TRBJ2-5; D is perhaps TRBD1 (5 bases). Germline V lookup: CDR1 SGHVS, CDR2 FNYEAQ. Trimming cost V 5 bases and J 1 base, with 11 bases left between them. The CDR3 has 14 amino acids. CDR3 nucleotides: TGTGCCAGCAGCACAACAGGAGCCCAAGAGACCCAGTACTTC. Residues: CASSTTGAQETQYF.

V usage is TRBV18 and J usage is TRBJ2-5; 8 bases agree with TRBD1. The CDR3 spans 15 residues. Germline CDR1 reads KGHSH; CDR2 reads LQKENI. V shed 0 bases, J shed 11 bases, and the junction held 11 bases outside the gene matches. The CDR3, as DNA: TGTGCCAGCTCACCACCTGCTGGGACAGGCTGGGAGCAGTACTTC. Translating it yields CASSPPAGTGWEQYF.

This rearrangement joins TRBV4-2 to TRBJ2-7; D is perhaps TRBD1 (5 bases). The V end was cut by 0 bases, the J end by 6 bases, with 15 bases between. The CDR3 contains 15 residues. Germline values: CDR1 LGHNA, CDR2 YNFKEQ. CDR3 protein: CASSQEGRAGREQYF. In nucleotides, the CDR3 is TGTGCCAGCAGCCAAGAAGGCAGGGCAGGGCGCGAGCAGTACTTC.

The chain carries TRBV7-9 and TRBJ2-1; no firm D call. CDR1 and CDR2 from the germline V gene are SEHNR and FQNEAQ (reference sequence). V was clipped by 5 bases and J by 0 bases, with 11 bases between them. The CDR3 has 15 residues. CDR3 sequence (DNA): TGTGCCAGCAGCCGGGTGATGAGCTCCTACAATGAGCAGTTCTTC. Protein sequence: CASSRVMSSYNEQFF.

The rearrangement links TRBV7-8 to TRBJ2-5; TRBD2 matches at 7 bases. The CDR3 runs 12 residues. V lost 4 bases and J lost 5; bases outside the gene matches: 1. Germline V gene sequence: CDR1 SGHVS, CDR2 FQNEAQ. The CDR3 DNA reads TGTGCCAGCAGCTCGCGGGGGGAGACCCAGTACTTC. This translates into CASSSRGETQYF.

As DNA, the CDR3 is TGTGCCAGCAGCTTAGCACCAGGGGCTGGAAACACCATATATTTT. As protein: CASSLAPGAGNTIYF. This chain uses TRBV7-6 with TRBJ1-3, with TRBD1 as a possible D gene (6 bases). The germline V gene encodes CDR1 SGHVS and CDR2 FNYEAQ. This CDR3 region has 15 residues. V was shortened by 0 bases and J by 2 bases, with 8 bases between the two germline ends.

V gene TRBV5-1 combines with J gene TRBJ2-1; 11 bases line up with TRBD2. With 5 bases clipped from V and 8 bases from J, the junction kept 9 bases outside the gene matches. Germline CDR1 SGHRS, CDR2 YFSETQ. This CDR3 comprises 15 residues. For the CDR3, the DNA is TGCGCCAGCAGTCATAGCGGGGGGGCCGCCGATGAGCAGTTCTTC. Translated, it gives CASSHSGGAADEQFF.

The chain joins TRBV10-3 to TRBJ1-3; D call uncertain. This CDR3 is 20 amino acids long. Germline V CDR1 and CDR2: ENHRY, SYGVKD. The V and J ends lost 2 bases and 0 bases respectively, with 23 bases between them. CDR3 region: CAISEVQFTAAHNSGNTIYF. In DNA form, the CDR3 reads TGTGCCATCAGTGAGGTACAGTTCACTGCCGCCCACAACTCTGGAAACACCATATATTTT.

CDR3 nucleotides: TGTGCCAGCTCACAAACGGACAGGGTAGGCCAAAATGAGCAGTTCTTC. Translation: CASSQTDRVGQNEQFF. This chain connects TRBV18 to TRBJ2-1, with 8 bases matching TRBD1. Germline CDR1 KGHSH, CDR2 LQKENI. This CDR3 has 16 amino acids. Trimming cost V 4 bases and J 7 bases; bases outside gene matches: 12.

V gene TRBV6-6 combines with J gene TRBJ2-2; the D gene is possibly TRBD1 (5 bases). Germline V gene data show CDR1 as MNHNY and CDR2 as SVGAGI (reference sequence). Trimming stripped 2 bases from V and 7 bases from J, with 8 bases between. The CDR3 consists of 13 residues. CDR3 amino acids: CASSYPDSGELFF. The CDR3 bases are TGTGCCAGCAGTTACCCCGACAGCGGGGAGCTGTTTTTT.

J is TRBJ1-2 and V is TRBV18; D ambiguous. The CDR3 is 17 residues long. With 0 bases removed from V and 1 base from J, the gap between germline ends came to 15 bases. Germline CDR1 and CDR2: KGHSH and LQKENI. The CDR3 DNA reads as TGTGCCAGCTCACCACCCCCGAGGCCGAGTAGTAACTATGGCTACACCTTC. Its translation: CASSPPPRPSSNYGYTF.

The V gene is TRBV27, the J gene TRBJ1-2; 7 positions match TRBD1. This CDR3 has 15 amino acids. V was clipped by 5 bases and J by 4 bases; unmatched bases: 10. CDR1 is MNHEY, CDR2 SMNVEV, per germline (reference sequence). The CDR3 is CASSPEGTAGYGYTF. CDR3 nucleotide sequence: TGTGCCAGCAGTCCAGAAGGGACAGCGGGCTATGGCTACACCTTC.

The chain carries TRBV7-9 and TRBJ2-1; 7 bases agree with TRBD2. V was clipped by 5 bases and J by 7 bases; unmatched bases: 14. Looked up from germline, CDR1 is SEHNR and CDR2 is FQNEAQ (reference sequence). The CDR3 length is 16 residues. CDR3 DNA sequence: TGTGCCAGCAGCAGCGCCGCGGCGGGGGAGGGGAATGAGCAGTTCTTC. This gives the protein CASSSAAAGEGNEQFF. The whole variable domain, remainder taken from reference TRBV7-9 and TRBJ2-1, is DTGVSQNPRHKITKRGQNVTFRCDPISEHNRLYWYRQTLGQGPEFLTYFQNEAQLEKSRLLSDRFSAERPKGSFSTLEIQRTEQGDSAMYLCASSSAAAGEGNEQFFGPGTRLTVL.